The 3 T cell receptor beta chains below were found in one sample sequenced in a study of blood T cells in healthy people across ages. Together with a sample-barcoded 5' primer, a J-beta primer mix was included in a second PCR lasting about 6 to 11 cycles. TCRdb called the 5' RACE reads again in MiXCR, with one record for every CDR3 protein. The repertoire holds some 670,000 distinct CDR3 sequences, roughly half seen once, with roughly 13% in the top ten. Sequencing was done on a sample of blood. The receptors here all came from an elderly woman in good health.

This clonotype was seen repeatedly, ten times or more. The chain couples TRBV20-1 to TRBJ2-3; D possibly uses TRBD1 or TRBD2 (6 bases each). The CDR3 is 15 amino acids. V lost 3 bases, J lost 2 bases, and 15 bases lay in between. Germline loops: CDR1 DFQATT, CDR2 SNEGSKA (reference sequence). This CDR3 reads CSASTLGGTTDTQYF. In DNA, the CDR3 is TGCAGTGCTAGTACGCTAGGGGGGACCACAGATACGCAGTATTTT.

This clonotype occurred many times. The gene calls are TRBV29-1 and TRBJ1-1, with TRBD1 identical over 7 bases. Germline V gives CDR1 SQVTM, CDR2 ANQGSEA. CDR3 length equals 13 residues. Trimming took 7 bases from V and 4 from J; bases not matched to a gene: 9. The CDR3 protein is CSAAPRQGTEAFF. CDR3 nucleotides: TGCAGCGCTGCGCCGAGACAGGGCACTGAAGCTTTCTTT.

The chain employs TRBV15 and TRBJ1-4; 7 bases agree with TRBD1. With 1 base clipped from V and 6 bases from J, the junction kept 8 bases outside the gene matches. The CDR3 extends over 16 amino acids. Germline V gives CDR1 LNHNV, CDR2 YYDKDF (reference sequence). This CDR3 reads CATSRGRRDSDEKLFF. DNA of the CDR3: TGTGCCACCAGCAGAGGTCGCCGGGACAGCGATGAAAAACTGTTTTTT.